The 27 T cell receptor beta chains below come from one sample, sequenced in a study of T cell repertoires in cytomegalovirus infection (dated by TCRdb to between 2019 and 2020). Taken with the paper, the label for treatment or condition translates to: in vitro stimulation with specific CMV peptide epitopes to enrich CMV-specific T cells. Sequencing relied on an Illumina HiSeq 1500. Starting from the raw public reads, TCRdb applied fastp trimming at Q25, assembled clones with MiXCR and retained in-frame beta chains. CDR3 protein sequences are deduplicated, and each keeps its most common genes and DNA. Present in this sample are approximately 89,000 distinct CDR3 sequences, 25% to 30% of which were seen just once. Together, the top ten hold 65% to 75% of the sample. These receptors have no identified antigens. The source was CD8+ T cells from cultured PBMCs, collected from culture after CMV antigen stimulation. The receptors were sampled from a human donor in good health (CMV status not recorded). Some clones in this sample may be carry-over from other donors' samples.

J is TRBJ1-1 and V is TRBV7-9; TRBD1 aligns across 8 bases. This CDR3 comprises 14 residues. J gave up 2 bases and V 5 bases, and 4 bases lay outside the gene matches. Per the germline V gene, CDR1 is SEHNR and CDR2 is FQNEAQ (reference sequence). In nucleotides, the CDR3 is TGTGCCAGCAGCCGCGGACAGGGCAACACTGAAGCTTTCTTT. This gives the protein CASSRGQGNTEAFF.

As DNA, the CDR3 is TGTGCCAGCAGCTTCGCCTCGTCCGAGGGGTACGAGCAGTACTTC. Protein sequence: CASSFASSEGYEQYF. The chain links TRBV7-6 to TRBJ2-7; D might be TRBD1 or TRBD2, each matching 5 bases. V was trimmed by 3 bases and J by 4 bases, leaving 16 bases between them. CDR1 and CDR2 from the germline V gene are SGHVS and FNYEAQ. The CDR3 runs 15 residues. The full variable domain, rest sourced from reference TRBV7-6 and TRBJ2-7, is GAGVSQSPRYKVTKRGQDVALRCDPISGHVSLYWYRQALGQGPEFLTYFNYEAQQDKSGLPNDRFSAERPEGSISTLTIQRTEQRDSAMYRCASSFASSEGYEQYFGPGTRLTVT.

In this sample, this clonotype turned up a few times. The chain uses TRBV2 and TRBJ1-1; 7 positions match TRBD1. CDR1 and CDR2 (germline): SNHLY, FYNNEI. The CDR3 extends over 14 amino acids. V shed 6 bases and J 5 bases; nucleotides not matched to a gene: 9. As DNA, the CDR3 is TGTGCCAGCAGAAGGGGGCTCTCCGGGACTGAAGCTTTCTTT. Amino acid sequence: CASRRGLSGTEAFF.

This chain uses TRBV6-8 with TRBJ1-1; TRBD1 might be the D (5 bases). Germline V CDR1 and CDR2: MNHGY, SAAAGT. V was cut by 4 bases and J by 8 bases, with 17 bases left in between. The CDR3 covers 14 residues. The CDR3 DNA reads TGTGCCAGCAGTTCGTCGGGGGGGGGTTCAGAAGCTTTCTTT. Its translation is CASSSSGGGSEAFF.

CDR3 DNA: TGCGCCAGCAGCACAGCGACAGGTCATTCACCCCTCCACTTT. Translation gives CASSTATGHSPLHF. The chain couples TRBV5-1 to TRBJ1-6; D is perhaps TRBD1 (6 bases). CDR3 length: 14 amino acids. Germline lookup yields CDR1 SGHRS and CDR2 YFSETQ. The ends were cut back, 4 bases at V and 8 bases at J, with 13 bases in the middle.

This clonotype appeared a few times. The chain joins TRBV19 to TRBJ2-1; D unclear. Germline V CDR1 and CDR2: LNHDA, SQIVND (reference sequence). V was clipped by 3 bases and J by 0 bases, with 6 bases between them. The CDR3 loop spans 14 amino acids. The CDR3 DNA reads as TGTGCCAGTAGTATGTCTGGCTCCTACAATGAGCAGTTCTTC. Encoded protein: CASSMSGSYNEQFF.

This clonotype was detected ten times or more. The chain employs TRBV29-1 and TRBJ1-2; the D is unclear. Between the trimmed V and J ends, which lost 0 bases and 3 bases, there was a span of 8 bases. CDR1 SQVTM and CDR2 ANQGSEA come from the germline V gene. CDR3 size: 13 residues. CDR3 nucleotide sequence: TGCAGCGTTGAAGAGCGGGGTGACTATGGCTACACCTTC. It encodes CSVEERGDYGYTF.

There are many counts of this clonotype. The CDR3 DNA sequence: TGCAGTGCTAGTCGAGTTCTTAGCTCCTACAATGAGCAGTTCTTC. This sequence encodes CSASRVLSSYNEQFF. The genes are TRBV20-1 and TRBJ2-1; no reliable D call. CDR1 is DFQATT and CDR2 is SNEGSKA in the germline V gene (reference sequence). The CDR3 is made up of 15 amino acids. Trimming removed 3 bases from V and 0 bases from J, with 12 bases in between.

This clonotype was counted between two and nine times. V gene TRBV28 combines with J gene TRBJ1-5, with 7 bases aligning to TRBD1. The junction had 5 bases not matched to a gene; V was cut back by 10 bases and J by 2 bases. There are 13 residues in the CDR3. The germline V gene has CDR1 MDHEN and CDR2 SYDVKM. The CDR3 DNA reads as TGTGCCACCAAGGGGACAGGCAATCAGCCCCAGCATTTT. Its translation is CATKGTGNQPQHF.

This clonotype has a handful of counts. The gene calls are TRBV7-9 and TRBJ2-4, with D maybe TRBD1 (6 bases). CDR1 and CDR2 from the germline V gene are SEHNR and FQNEAQ (reference sequence). Trimming left V 5 bases short and J 2 bases short, with 16 bases between. There are 16 residues in the CDR3. The CDR3: CASSPSADRSKNIQYF. The CDR3 region has the DNA TGTGCCAGCAGCCCCTCCGCAGACAGGTCCAAAAACATTCAGTACTTC.

The chain links TRBV6-1 to TRBJ2-3, with 7 bases aligning to TRBD1. The germline V gene encodes CDR1 MNHNS and CDR2 SASEGT. CDR3 length: 13 amino acids. Trimming cost V 6 bases and J 3 bases; bases outside gene matches: 3. The CDR3 here is CASRSTGTDTQYF. The CDR3 coding sequence is TGTGCCAGCAGGTCGACAGGGACAGATACGCAGTATTTT.

The chain employs TRBV12-3 or TRBV12-4 and TRBJ1-2; no clear D gene. The CDR3 totals 11 residues. V dropped 6 bases and J dropped 8 bases, with 10 bases sitting between them. As DNA, the CDR3 is TGTGCCAGCAGGGCACGAACGGGCTACACCTTC. Its translation: CASRARTGYTF.

Many counts were recorded for this clonotype. The CDR3: CASSLNPSGSGLFEKLFF. CDR3 sequence (DNA): TGTGCCAGCAGCCTCAATCCATCAGGGTCAGGGCTTTTTGAAAAACTGTTTTTT. The rearrangement joins TRBV7-6 to TRBJ1-4; possible D gene TRBD1, 5 bases. This CDR3 is 18 amino acids long. CDR1 and CDR2 (germline): SGHVS, FNYEAQ. The germline V and J ends were trimmed by 5 bases and 7 bases, with 26 bases remaining between them.

The rearrangement joins TRBV27 to TRBJ2-5, with unresolved D. Trimming took off 1 base at V and 5 bases at J, with 8 bases between the two ends. This CDR3 is built from 13 residues. Germline V gene lookup returns CDR1 MNHEY and CDR2 SMNVEV (reference sequence). This CDR3 reads CASSLLSAETQYF. The CDR3 DNA follows: TGTGCCAGCAGTTTATTAAGCGCTGAGACCCAGTACTTC.

In this sample, this clonotype turned up many times. The chain couples TRBV7-2 to TRBJ1-2; tentatively, D is TRBD1 (5 bases). This CDR3 has 13 amino acids. Germline loops: CDR1 SGHTA, CDR2 FQGNSA. V lost 9 bases to trimming and J lost 4 bases, with 15 bases between them. The CDR3 nucleotides read TGTGCCAGTACTGGGGGTTTCGGCTATGGCTACACCTTC. Its translation: CASTGGFGYGYTF.

A few counts support this clonotype. The V and J genes are TRBV7-2 and TRBJ2-1, with D unresolved. The CDR3 is made up of 14 amino acids. V was cut by 6 bases and J by 4 bases, with 13 bases left in between. Germline assignment: CDR1 SGHTA and CDR2 FQGNSA. CDR3 loop: CASSSGWGYNEQFF. The CDR3 nucleotides read TGTGCCAGCAGTTCCGGGTGGGGTTACAATGAGCAGTTCTTC.

The V call is TRBV27, the J call TRBJ2-1; no clear D gene. The CDR3 loop spans 15 amino acids. V shed 5 bases and J shed 6 bases, with 17 bases lying between them. CDR1 and CDR2 (germline): MNHEY, SMNVEV (reference sequence). The CDR3 spells CASSPVRYLGNEQFF. CDR3 DNA: TGTGCCAGCAGTCCAGTGCGGTATCTGGGCAATGAGCAGTTCTTC.

The rearrangement joins TRBV6-1 to TRBJ1-1; weak D call: TRBD1 (6 bases). Trimming removed 8 bases at V and 1 base at J, with 17 bases between. The CDR3 is 15 residues long. Germline CDR1 reads MNHNS; CDR2 reads SASEGT. The DNA for the CDR3 is TGTGCCAGCCGGACGGCAGGGGCGACGAACACTGAAGCTTTCTTT. Amino acids: CASRTAGATNTEAFF.

Ten or more counts support this clonotype. The chain combines TRBV7-8 with TRBJ1-5; D is undetermined. Germline CDR1 SGHVS, CDR2 FQNEAQ. Trimming took off 4 bases at V and 3 bases at J, with 7 bases between the two ends. The CDR3 spans 13 residues. In DNA, the CDR3 is TGTGCCAGCAGCTGGGATCACAATCAGCCCCAGCATTTT. Encoded protein: CASSWDHNQPQHF.

The chain is built from TRBV2 and TRBJ2-5; TRBD1 is a possible D gene (5 bases). This CDR3 region has 16 residues. Looked up from germline, CDR1 is SNHLY and CDR2 is FYNNEI. Trimming shortened V by 1 base and J by 3 bases, and 15 bases separated the two germline ends. The DNA of the CDR3 is TGTGCCAGCAGTGAAGGGCAAGGGGTTATGGAAGAGACCCAGTACTTC. Amino acid sequence: CASSEGQGVMEETQYF.

The chain is built from TRBV6-1 and TRBJ2-7, with 9 bases matching TRBD2. Trimming at V came to 2 bases and at J to 0 bases, leaving 5 bases not matched to a gene. Per the germline V gene, CDR1 is MNHNS and CDR2 is SASEGT. The CDR3 loop spans 16 amino acids. The CDR3 here is CASSEWSGGSSYEQYF. Written as DNA, the CDR3 is TGTGCCAGCAGTGAATGGAGCGGGGGGAGCTCCTACGAGCAGTACTTC.

This clonotype has more than one count but fewer than ten. The chain couples TRBV27 to TRBJ1-6; D not certain. Germline CDR1 and CDR2: MNHEY and SMNVEV (reference sequence). This CDR3 region has 13 residues. Trimming took 3 bases from V and 10 from J, leaving 10 bases between them. As DNA, the CDR3 is TGTGCCAGCAGTTTGTCGGGAAGGTCACCCCTCCACTTT. Residues: CASSLSGRSPLHF.

This chain links TRBV12-3 or TRBV12-4 with TRBJ2-1; 8 bases are shared with TRBD1. The V gene end was trimmed by 7 bases and the J gene end by 0 bases; junction bases not matched to a gene: 5. The CDR3 spans 15 residues. The CDR3 is CASKSGTGSYNEQFF. CDR3 bases: TGTGCCAGCAAATCCGGGACAGGCTCCTACAATGAGCAGTTCTTC.

This clonotype was observed many times. The gene calls are TRBV11-1 and TRBJ2-3; D gene uncertain. Between the trimmed V and J ends, which lost 3 bases and 6 bases, there was a span of 16 bases. The CDR3 consists of 15 residues. Germline V gene lookup returns CDR1 SGHAT and CDR2 FQDESV (reference sequence). The CDR3 spells CASSLDGSSWDTQYF. The CDR3 DNA is TGTGCCAGCAGCTTGGACGGGTCGAGCTGGGATACGCAGTATTTT.

The rearrangement uses TRBV12-3 or TRBV12-4 and TRBJ1-2, with D possibly being TRBD1 (6 bases). The CDR3 length is 15 residues. Trimming removed 4 bases at V and 1 base at J, with 13 bases between. CDR3 region: CASSSLRGGNYGYTF. The CDR3 coding sequence is TGTGCCAGCAGTTCCCTCAGGGGAGGTAACTATGGCTACACCTTC.

This clonotype was seen only once. The gene calls are TRBV19 and TRBJ2-5; D ambiguous. Germline values: CDR1 LNHDA, CDR2 SQIVND (reference sequence). V was clipped by 2 bases and J by 3 bases, with 16 bases between them. The CDR3 contains 16 residues. The CDR3 is CASSITAQGLEETQYF. CDR3 in DNA: TGTGCCAGTAGTATAACCGCCCAAGGGCTCGAAGAGACCCAGTACTTC.

In its sample, this clonotype was seen many times. V gene TRBV19 combines with J gene TRBJ2-7; D uncertain. This CDR3 is 14 amino acids long. V was shortened by 5 bases and J by 1 base, with 12 bases between the two germline ends. In germline, CDR1 is LNHDA, CDR2 SQIVND (reference sequence). CDR3 residues: CASSPRLVSYEQYF. DNA for the CDR3: TGTGCCAGTAGTCCCCGTCTGGTTTCCTACGAGCAGTACTTC.